This T cell receptor (beta chain) was sequenced during a study of identifying expanded T cells in peripheral blood. Study-level points and caveats: Variance in clone template counts between roughly two-week samples significantly increased with total template count across all healthy donors. Technical replicates showed about 1.2 changed clones; two weeks approximately 16; four weeks 19.

On this clone: Its antigen is not known.

The CDR3 totals 12 residues. Germline CDR1 and CDR2: MNHEY and SMNVEV (reference sequence). Trimming removed 2 bases from V and 4 bases from J, with 3 bases in between. No infections or other immune events were documented during collection. Clones were read by immunoSEQ multiplex PCR, and TCRdb kept only the in-frame ones, dropping some. The repertoire holds tens of thousands of clones, with 70% to 90% as singletons. The specimen sequenced was blood. This clonotype was sampled from a person aged 18 to 75 in good health. This sequence joins TRBV27 and TRBJ2-1, with D unresolved. CDR3 coding DNA: TGTGCCAGCAGTTTAGGGTACAATGAGCAGTTCTTC. This gives the protein CASSLGYNEQFF.